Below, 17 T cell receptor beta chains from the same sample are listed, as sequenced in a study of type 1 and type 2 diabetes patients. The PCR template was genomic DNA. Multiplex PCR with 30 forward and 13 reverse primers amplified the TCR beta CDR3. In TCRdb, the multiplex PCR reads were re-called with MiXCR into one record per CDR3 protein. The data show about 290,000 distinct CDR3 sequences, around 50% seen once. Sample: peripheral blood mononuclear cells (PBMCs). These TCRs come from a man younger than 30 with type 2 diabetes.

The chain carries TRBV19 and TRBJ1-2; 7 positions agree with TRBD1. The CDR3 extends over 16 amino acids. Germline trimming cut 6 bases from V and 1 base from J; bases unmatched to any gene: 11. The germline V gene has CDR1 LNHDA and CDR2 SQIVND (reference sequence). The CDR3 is CASRVGGAVSNYGYTF. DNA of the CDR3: TGTGCCAGTAGAGTAGGGGGCGCGGTAAGTAACTATGGCTACACCTTC. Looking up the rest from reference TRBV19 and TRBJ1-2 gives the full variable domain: DGGITQSPKYLFRKEGQNVTLSCEQNLNHDAMYWYRQDPGQGLRLIYYSQIVNDFQKGDIAEGYSVSREKKESFPLTVTSAQKNPTAFYLCASRVGGAVSNYGYTFGSGTRLTVV.

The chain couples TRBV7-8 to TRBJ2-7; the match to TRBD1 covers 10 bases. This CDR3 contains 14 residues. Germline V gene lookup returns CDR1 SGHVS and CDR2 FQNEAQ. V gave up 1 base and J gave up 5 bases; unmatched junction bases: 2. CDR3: CASSLGDRGNEQYF. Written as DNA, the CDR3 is TGTGCCAGCAGCTTAGGGGACAGGGGAAACGAGCAGTACTTC.

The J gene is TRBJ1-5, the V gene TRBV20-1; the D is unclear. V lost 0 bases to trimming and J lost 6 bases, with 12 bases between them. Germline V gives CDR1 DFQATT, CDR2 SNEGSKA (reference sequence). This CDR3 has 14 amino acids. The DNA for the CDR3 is TGCAGTGCTAGAGAGGACCATCTACGTCAGCCCCAGCATTTT. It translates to CSAREDHLRQPQHF.

In DNA form, the CDR3 reads TGTGCCACCAAAGACTCGAGCGATACGCAGTATTTT. Translating gives CATKDSSDTQYF. The chain has TRBV24-1 and TRBJ2-3, with D unresolved. Deletions cut 8 bases from V and 6 bases from J, with 11 bases between. This CDR3 has 12 amino acids. Germline V gene lookup returns CDR1 KGHDR and CDR2 SFDVKD.

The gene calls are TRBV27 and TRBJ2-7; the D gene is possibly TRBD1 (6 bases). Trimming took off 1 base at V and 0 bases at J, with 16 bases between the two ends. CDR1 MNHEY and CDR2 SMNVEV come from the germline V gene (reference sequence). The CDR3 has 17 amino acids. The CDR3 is CASSLLPGDTSSYEQYF. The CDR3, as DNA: TGTGCCAGCAGTTTATTGCCCGGGGACACCAGCTCCTACGAGCAGTACTTC.

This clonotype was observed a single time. The CDR3 loop reads CASSPVGRQPQETQYF. DNA for the CDR3: TGCGCCAGCAGCCCGGTCGGCAGGCAGCCTCAAGAGACCCAGTACTTC. This chain joins TRBV4-3 and TRBJ2-5; D ambiguous. V dropped 4 bases and J dropped 2 bases, with 17 bases sitting between them. The CDR3 totals 16 residues. Germline V CDR1 and CDR2: LGHNA, YSLEER.

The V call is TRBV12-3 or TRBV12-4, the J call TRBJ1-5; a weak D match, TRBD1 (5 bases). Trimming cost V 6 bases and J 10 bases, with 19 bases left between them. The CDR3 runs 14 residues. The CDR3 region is CASSLTDGSQPQHF. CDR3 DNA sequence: TGTGCCAGCAGCCTGACAGATGGGTCGCAACCCCAGCATTTT.

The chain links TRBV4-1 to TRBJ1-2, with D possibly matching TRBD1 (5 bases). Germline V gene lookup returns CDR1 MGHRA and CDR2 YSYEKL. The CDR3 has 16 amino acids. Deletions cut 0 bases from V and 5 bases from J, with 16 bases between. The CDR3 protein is CASSQDLQAGRYGYTF. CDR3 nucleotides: TGCGCCAGCAGCCAAGATTTACAGGCCGGTCGTTATGGCTACACCTTC.

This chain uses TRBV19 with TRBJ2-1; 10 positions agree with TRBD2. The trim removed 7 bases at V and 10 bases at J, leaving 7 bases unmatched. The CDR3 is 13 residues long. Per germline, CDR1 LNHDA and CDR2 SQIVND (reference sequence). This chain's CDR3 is CASNLAGDEEQFF. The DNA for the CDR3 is TGTGCCAGTAACCTAGCGGGAGACGAAGAGCAGTTCTTC.

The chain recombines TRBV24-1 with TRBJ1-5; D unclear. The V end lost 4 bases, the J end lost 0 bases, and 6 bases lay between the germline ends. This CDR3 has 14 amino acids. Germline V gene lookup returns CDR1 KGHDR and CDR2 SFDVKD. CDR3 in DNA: TGTGCCACCAGTGACCCATCTAGCAATCAGCCCCAGCATTTT. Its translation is CATSDPSSNQPQHF.

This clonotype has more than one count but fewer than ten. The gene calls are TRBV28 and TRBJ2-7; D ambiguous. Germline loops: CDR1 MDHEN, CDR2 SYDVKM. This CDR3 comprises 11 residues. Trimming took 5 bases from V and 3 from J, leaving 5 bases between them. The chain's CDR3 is CASSTNYEQYF. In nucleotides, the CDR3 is TGTGCCAGCAGTACCAACTACGAGCAGTACTTC.

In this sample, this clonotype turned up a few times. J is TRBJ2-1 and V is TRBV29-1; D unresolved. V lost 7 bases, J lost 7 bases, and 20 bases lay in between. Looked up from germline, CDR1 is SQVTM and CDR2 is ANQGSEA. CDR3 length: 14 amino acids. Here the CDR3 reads CSATRSKAKNEQFF. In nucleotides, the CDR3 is TGCAGCGCCACCAGATCGAAGGCGAAGAATGAGCAGTTCTTC.

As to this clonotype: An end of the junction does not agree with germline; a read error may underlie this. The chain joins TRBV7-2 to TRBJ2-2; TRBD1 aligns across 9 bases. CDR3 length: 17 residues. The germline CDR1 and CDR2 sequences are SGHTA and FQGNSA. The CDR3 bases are TGCGCCAGCAGCCTAACCGGGACAGGGAAGGGGTCCGGGGAGCTGTTTTTT. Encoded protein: CASSLTGTGKGSGELFF. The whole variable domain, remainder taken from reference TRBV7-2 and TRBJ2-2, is GAGVSQSPSNKVTEKGKDVELRCDPISGHTALYWYRQSLGQGLEFLIYFQGNSAPDKSGLPSDRFSAERTGGSVSTLTIQRTQQEDSAVYLCASSLTGTGKGSGELFFGEGSRLTVL.

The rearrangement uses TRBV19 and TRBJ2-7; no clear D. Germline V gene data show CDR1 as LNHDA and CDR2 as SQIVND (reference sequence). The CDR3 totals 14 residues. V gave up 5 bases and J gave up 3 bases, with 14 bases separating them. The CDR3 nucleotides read TGTGCCAGTAGTTCCCAGACAAAGAGCTACGAGCAGTACTTC. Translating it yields CASSSQTKSYEQYF.

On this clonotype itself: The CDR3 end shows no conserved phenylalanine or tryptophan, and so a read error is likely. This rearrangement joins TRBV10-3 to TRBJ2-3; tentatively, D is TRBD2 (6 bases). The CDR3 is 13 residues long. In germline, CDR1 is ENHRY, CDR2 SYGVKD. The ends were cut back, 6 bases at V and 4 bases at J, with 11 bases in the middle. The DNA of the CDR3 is TGTGCCATCAGCTCGGGAGACGCAGATACGCAGTATCTT. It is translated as CAISSGDADTQYL.

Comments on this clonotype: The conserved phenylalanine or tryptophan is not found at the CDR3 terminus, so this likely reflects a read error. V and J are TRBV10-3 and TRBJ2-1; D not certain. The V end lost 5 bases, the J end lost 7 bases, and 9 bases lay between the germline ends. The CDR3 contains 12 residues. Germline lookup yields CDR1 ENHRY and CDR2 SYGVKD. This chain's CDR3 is CAISHLENEQFL. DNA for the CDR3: TGTGCCATCAGTCACCTAGAGAATGAGCAGTTCCTC.

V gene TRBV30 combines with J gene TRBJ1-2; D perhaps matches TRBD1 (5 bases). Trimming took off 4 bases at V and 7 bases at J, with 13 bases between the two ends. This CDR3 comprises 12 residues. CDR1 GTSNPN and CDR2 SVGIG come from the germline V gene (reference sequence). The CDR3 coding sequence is TGTGCCTGGACCCACGGACATTTTGGCTACACCTTC. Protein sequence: CAWTHGHFGYTF.